The next 5 T cell receptor beta chains were all read from a single sample in a study of T cells in Graves' hyperthyroidism and ophthalmopathy. Template material for amplifying TCR beta CDR3 regions consisted of RNA transcripts. Carried out on the TCR CDR3, a first-round RT-PCR used the HTBI primer set. TCRdb recomputed calls from the multiplex PCR reads with MiXCR, one row per CDR3 protein. The data show about 760,000 distinct CDR3 sequences, with just over 35% seen just once and less than 35% held by the top ten. Sequenced material: blood. The origin of the receptors is a woman between 35 and 50 years old with Graves' hyperthyroidism.

The sample holds many counts of this clonotype. V and J are TRBV7-2 and TRBJ1-5, with a weak D call TRBD1 (5 bases). Germline CDR1 reads SGHTA; CDR2 reads FQGNSA. V was shortened by 3 bases and J by 7 bases, with 10 bases between the two germline ends. The CDR3 spans 13 residues. The CDR3 DNA follows: TGTGCCAGCAGCTTTTACGGGGACCAGCCCCAGCATTTT. It codes for CASSFYGDQPQHF.

This clonotype was observed many times. The chain is built from TRBV7-8 and TRBJ1-1, with 7 bases fitting TRBD1. The CDR3 consists of 14 residues. Trimming removed 5 bases from V and 3 bases from J; junction bases left unmatched: 6. Germline V gene data show CDR1 as SGHVS and CDR2 as FQNEAQ. The CDR3 spells CASSQQGLDTEAFF. CDR3 nucleotide sequence: TGTGCCAGCAGCCAACAGGGGCTTGACACTGAAGCTTTCTTT.

This clonotype has only a few counts. The chain recombines TRBV10-3 with TRBJ2-7; tentative D call: TRBD1 (6 bases). Germline lookup yields CDR1 ENHRY and CDR2 SYGVKD. V was pared by 2 bases and J by 0 bases, with 8 bases between. This CDR3 has 14 amino acids. CDR3 residues: CAISEGQFSYEQYF. Here the CDR3 DNA reads TGTGCCATCAGTGAGGGACAGTTCTCCTACGAGCAGTACTTC.

Remarks on this clonotype: A single base separates this from a much larger clone, so it may be a read error. The CDR3 bases are TGCAGTGCCCGTCAGGGGGTCCAGCCCCAGCATTTT. Its protein product is CSARQGVQPQHF. This rearrangement joins TRBV20-1 to TRBJ1-5, with 7 bases lining up with TRBD1. The trim removed 6 bases at V and 7 bases at J, leaving 6 bases unmatched. Germline V gene sequence: CDR1 DFQATT, CDR2 SNEGSKA (reference sequence). This CDR3 is built from 12 residues.

This chain links TRBV28 with TRBJ2-7; a weak D match, TRBD2 (7 bases). Trimming left V 5 bases short and J 4 bases short, with 15 bases between. There are 14 residues in the CDR3. Germline V gene data show CDR1 as MDHEN and CDR2 as SYDVKM. For the CDR3, the DNA is TGTGCCAGCAGTCCTAGGGGGGGCGGATACGAGCAGTACTTC. The encoded protein is CASSPRGGGYEQYF.